This TCR beta chain came from a study of human T cells and chemical hapten exposure. Turning to the study itself: Donors were sensitized with 2% DPC on the upper inner arm. Study-level findings and limits: Significantly greater numbers of large CDR3 similarity clusters came from expanded TCRs than from controls.

Time point here: pre-sensitization, week 0. Treatment specified: therapeutic diphenylcyclopropenone sensitization with weekly scalp DPC. The sample holds a few counts of this clonotype. Its antigen is unknown. Germline CDR1 and CDR2: DFQATT and SNEGSKA (reference sequence). The CDR3 contains 14 residues. Trimming removed 7 bases from V and 7 bases from J, with 20 bases in between. TCRdb itself ran the RACE reads through MiXCR, one entry per CDR3 protein. The sample includes around 330,000 distinct CDR3 sequences, around 5% of them seen just once. The sequence was collected from a woman between 18 and 29 years old with alopecia areata. Some clones in this sample may be carry-over from other donors' samples. The V and J genes are TRBV20-1 and TRBJ2-1; D might be TRBD2 (5 bases). The specimen was whole blood, collected in connection with sensitization to the hapten diphenylcyclopropenone (DPC). CDR3 amino acids: CSGIGVPAVNEQFF. For the CDR3, the DNA is TGCAGTGGAATCGGGGTACCCGCGGTGAATGAGCAGTTCTTC.